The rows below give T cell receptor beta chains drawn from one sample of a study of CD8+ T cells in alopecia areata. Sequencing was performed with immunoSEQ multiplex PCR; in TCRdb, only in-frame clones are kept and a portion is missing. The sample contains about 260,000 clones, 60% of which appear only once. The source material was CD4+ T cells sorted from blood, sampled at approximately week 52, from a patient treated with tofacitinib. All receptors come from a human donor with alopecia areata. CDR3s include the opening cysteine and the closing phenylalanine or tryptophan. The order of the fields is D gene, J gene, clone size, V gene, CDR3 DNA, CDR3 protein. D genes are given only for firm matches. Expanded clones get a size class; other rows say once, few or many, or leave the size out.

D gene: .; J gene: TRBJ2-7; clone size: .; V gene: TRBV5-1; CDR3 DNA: TGCGCCAGCAGCTTGACCTCCTACGAGCAGTACTTC; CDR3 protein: CASSLTSYEQYF
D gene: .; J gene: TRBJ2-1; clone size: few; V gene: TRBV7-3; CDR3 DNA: TGTGCCAGCAGCCGAACGGGTGGCCACAATGAGCAGTTCTTC; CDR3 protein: CASSRTGGHNEQFF
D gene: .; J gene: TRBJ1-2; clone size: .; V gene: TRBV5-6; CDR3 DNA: TGTGCCAGCAGCCAGCAGGGACACGGCGTCTATGGCTACACCTTC; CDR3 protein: CASSQQGHGVYGYTF
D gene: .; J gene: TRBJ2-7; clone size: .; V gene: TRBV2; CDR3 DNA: TGTGCCAGCAGGGGGGACATATACTACGAGCAGTACTTC; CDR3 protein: CASRGDIYYEQYF
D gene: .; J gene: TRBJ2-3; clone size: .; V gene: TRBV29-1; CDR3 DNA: TGCAGCGTTGAAGACACAGATACGCAGTATTTT; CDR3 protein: CSVEDTDTQYF
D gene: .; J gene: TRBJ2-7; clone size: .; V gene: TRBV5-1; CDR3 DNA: TGCGCCAGCAGCTTGCAGGGAGCCTACGAGCAGTACTTC; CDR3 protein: CASSLQGAYEQYF
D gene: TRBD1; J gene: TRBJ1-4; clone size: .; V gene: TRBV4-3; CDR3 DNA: TGCGCCAGCAGCCCCGGGACAGGGCCCGAAAAACTGTTTTTT; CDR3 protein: CASSPGTGPEKLFF
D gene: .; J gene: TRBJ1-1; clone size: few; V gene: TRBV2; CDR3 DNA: TGTGCCAGCAGTTACTTTGACAGGAACACTGAAGCTTTCTTT; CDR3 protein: CASSYFDRNTEAFF
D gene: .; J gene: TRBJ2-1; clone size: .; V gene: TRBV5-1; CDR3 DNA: TGCGCCAGCAGCTTATGGGACACCAGCGGCCCGGAGCAGTTCTTC; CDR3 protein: CASSLWDTSGPEQFF
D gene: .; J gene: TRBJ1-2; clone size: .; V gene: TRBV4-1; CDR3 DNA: TGCGCCAGCAGCCAAGCCCTCTATGGCTACACCTTC; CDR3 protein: CASSQALYGYTF
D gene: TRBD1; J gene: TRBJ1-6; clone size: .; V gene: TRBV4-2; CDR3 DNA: TGTGCCAGCAGCCAACCTATCACAGGGGGCGATAATTCACCCCTCCACTTT; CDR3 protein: CASSQPITGGDNSPLHF
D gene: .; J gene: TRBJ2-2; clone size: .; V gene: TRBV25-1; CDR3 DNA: TGTGCCAGCAGTTCCTTCCTGGCCGGGGAGCTGTTTTTT; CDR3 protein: CASSSFLAGELFF
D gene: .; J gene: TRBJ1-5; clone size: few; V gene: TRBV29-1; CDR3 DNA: TGCAGCGTTGAAGGGCCTCAGCCCCAGCATTTT; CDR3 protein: CSVEGPQPQHF
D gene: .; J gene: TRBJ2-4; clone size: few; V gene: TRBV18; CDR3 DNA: TGTGCCAGCTCACCACCGGAGGGGATGCGGGTACCTGGTTACTTC; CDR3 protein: CASSPPEGMRVPGYF
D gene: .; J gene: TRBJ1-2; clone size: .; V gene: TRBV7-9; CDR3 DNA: TGTGCCAGCAGCTCAGCGACAATCGGTCGGGACTATGGCTACACCTTC; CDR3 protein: CASSSATIGRDYGYTF
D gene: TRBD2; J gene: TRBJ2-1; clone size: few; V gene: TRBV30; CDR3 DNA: TGTGCCTGGATCTCTAGCGGGTGGTACAATGAGCAGTTCTTC; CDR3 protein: CAWISSGWYNEQFF
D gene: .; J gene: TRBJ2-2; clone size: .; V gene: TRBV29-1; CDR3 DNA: TGCAGCGTTGTGGGGACAACGCCGACCGGGGAGCTGTTTTTT; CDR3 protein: CSVVGTTPTGELFF
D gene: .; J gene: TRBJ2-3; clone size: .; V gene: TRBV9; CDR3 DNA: TGTGCCAGCAGCGACACCAGGGGTGCAGATACGCAGTATTTT; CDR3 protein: CASSDTRGADTQYF
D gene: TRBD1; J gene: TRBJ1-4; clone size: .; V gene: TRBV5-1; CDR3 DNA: TGCGCCAGCAGCCGGGGGCCCAGGGACAGTTTTAATGAAAAACTGTTTTTT; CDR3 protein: CASSRGPRDSFNEKLFF
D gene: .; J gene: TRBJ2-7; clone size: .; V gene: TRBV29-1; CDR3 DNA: TGCAGCGTCGTGGCCCCACAGCCACTCTCCTTTTTCCACGAGCAGTACTTC; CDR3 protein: CSVVAPQPLSFFHEQYF
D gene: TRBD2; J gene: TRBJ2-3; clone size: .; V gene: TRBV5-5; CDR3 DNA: TGTGCCAGCAGCATGACTAGCGCGAGCACAGATACGCAGTATTTT; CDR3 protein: CASSMTSASTDTQYF
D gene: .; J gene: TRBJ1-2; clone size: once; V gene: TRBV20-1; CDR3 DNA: TGCAGTGCTGGCCGTCGAGGCTACACCTTC; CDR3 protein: CSAGRRGYTF
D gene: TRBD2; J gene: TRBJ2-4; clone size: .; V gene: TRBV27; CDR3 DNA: TGTGCCAGCAGTTTAGGTGGCGGGGGGGCCAAAAACATTCAGTACTTC; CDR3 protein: CASSLGGGGAKNIQYF
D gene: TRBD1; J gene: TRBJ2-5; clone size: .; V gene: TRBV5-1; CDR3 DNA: TGCGCCAGCAGCTGGGACCCGGGACAGGGTACCCAGTACTTC; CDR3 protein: CASSWDPGQGTQYF
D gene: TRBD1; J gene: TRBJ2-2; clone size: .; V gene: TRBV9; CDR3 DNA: TGTGCCAGCAGCGCTGGTCGTCGGGACAGGGTTGGCACCGGGGAGCTGTTTTTT; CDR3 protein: CASSAGRRDRVGTGELFF
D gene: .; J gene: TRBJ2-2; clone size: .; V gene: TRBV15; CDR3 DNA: TGTGCCACCAGCAGAGAGGAAACCGGGGAGCTGTTTTTT; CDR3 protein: CATSREETGELFF
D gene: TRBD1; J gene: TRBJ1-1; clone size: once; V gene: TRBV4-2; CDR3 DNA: TGTGCCAGCAGCCAAGATAGGACAGGGGGCGCAGCTTTCTTT; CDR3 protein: CASSQDRTGGAAFF
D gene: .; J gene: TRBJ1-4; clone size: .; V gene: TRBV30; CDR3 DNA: TGTGCCTGGACCAGTGGTGAAAAACTGTTTTTT; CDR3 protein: CAWTSGEKLFF
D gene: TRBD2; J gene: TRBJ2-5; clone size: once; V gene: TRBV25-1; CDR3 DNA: TGTGCCAGCAGCGACGGACTAGCGGGGAACCAAGAGACCCAGTACTTC; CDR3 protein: CASSDGLAGNQETQYF
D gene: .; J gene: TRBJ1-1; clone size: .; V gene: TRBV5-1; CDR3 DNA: TGCGCCAGCAGCCTCTCCGGGACACAGAACACTGAAGCTTTCTTT; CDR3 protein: CASSLSGTQNTEAFF
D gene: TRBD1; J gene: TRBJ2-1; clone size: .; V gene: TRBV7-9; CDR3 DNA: TGTGCCAGCAGCTTAGGGGACAGGGGTTTTCGAAACAATGAGCAGTTCTTC; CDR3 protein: CASSLGDRGFRNNEQFF
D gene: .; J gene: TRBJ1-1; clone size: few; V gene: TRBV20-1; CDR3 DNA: TGCAGTGCTAGTGGAGGATTGGAAGCTTTCTTT; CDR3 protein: CSASGGLEAFF
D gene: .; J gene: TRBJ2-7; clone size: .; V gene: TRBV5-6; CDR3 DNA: TGTGCCAGCAGTCCGAGACTGGGCTCCTACGAGCAGTACTTC; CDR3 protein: CASSPRLGSYEQYF
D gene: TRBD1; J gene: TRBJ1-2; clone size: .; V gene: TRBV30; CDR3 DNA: TGTGCCTGGAGTGTAGTGACAGGGCATGGCTACACCTTC; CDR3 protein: CAWSVVTGHGYTF
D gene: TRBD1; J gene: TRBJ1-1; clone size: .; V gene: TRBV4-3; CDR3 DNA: TGCGCCAGCAGCCAACTGGACAGGGAGGGCACTGAAGCTTTCTTT; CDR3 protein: CASSQLDREGTEAFF
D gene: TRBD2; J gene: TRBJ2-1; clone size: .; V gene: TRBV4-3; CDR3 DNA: TGCGCCAGCAGCCAAGATCAAGGGACTAGCGCCAATGAGCAGTTCTTC; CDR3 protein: CASSQDQGTSANEQFF
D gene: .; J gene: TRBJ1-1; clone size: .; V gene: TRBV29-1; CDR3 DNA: TGCAGCGCGAAAAGGACTGAAGCTTTCTTT; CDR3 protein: CSAKRTEAFF
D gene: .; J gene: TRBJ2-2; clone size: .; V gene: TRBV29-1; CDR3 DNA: TGCAGCGTTGAAGCCAGACAGGCTGGGGAGCTGTTTTTT; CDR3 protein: CSVEARQAGELFF
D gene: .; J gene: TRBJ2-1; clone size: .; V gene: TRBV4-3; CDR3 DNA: TGCGCCAGCAGCCAAGCCGGAAATGAGCAGTTCTTC; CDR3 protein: CASSQAGNEQFF
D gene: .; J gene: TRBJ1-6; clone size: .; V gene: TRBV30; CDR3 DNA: TGTGCTTGGAGTGTACGAGGGAATTCACCCCTCCACTTT; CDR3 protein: CAWSVRGNSPLHF
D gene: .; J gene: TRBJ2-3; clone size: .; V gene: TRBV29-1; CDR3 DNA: TGCAGCGCCTCCTCAGGGAGGAGTGCCGAGAGCACAGATACGCAGTATTTT; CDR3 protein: CSASSGRSAESTDTQYF
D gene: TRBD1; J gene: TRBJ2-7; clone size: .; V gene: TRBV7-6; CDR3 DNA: TGTGCCAGCAGCTCTACCAGGGGGCCCACCTACGAGCAGTACTTC; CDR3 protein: CASSSTRGPTYEQYF
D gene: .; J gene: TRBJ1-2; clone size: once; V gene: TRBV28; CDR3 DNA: TGTGCCAGCATACAGACAGCAACTACTAACTATGGCTACACCTTC; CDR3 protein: CASIQTATTNYGYTF
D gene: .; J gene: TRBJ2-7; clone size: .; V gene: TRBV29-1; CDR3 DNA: TGCAGCGTCCAGACGGGGTTCTACGAGCAGTACTTC; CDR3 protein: CSVQTGFYEQYF
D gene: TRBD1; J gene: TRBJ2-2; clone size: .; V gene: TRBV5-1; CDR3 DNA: TGCGCCAGCAGCTTCCTGACAGGGGACAGCGGGGAGCTGTTTTTT; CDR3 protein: CASSFLTGDSGELFF
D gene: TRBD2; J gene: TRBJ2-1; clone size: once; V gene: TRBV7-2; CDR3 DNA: TGTGCCAGCAGCCCGAGCGGGGGGGATTACAATGAGCAGTTCTTC; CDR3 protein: CASSPSGGDYNEQFF
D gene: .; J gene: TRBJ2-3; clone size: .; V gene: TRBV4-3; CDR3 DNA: TGCGCCAGCAGCCTAACAGGGTTGGATACGCAGTATTTT; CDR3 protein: CASSLTGLDTQYF
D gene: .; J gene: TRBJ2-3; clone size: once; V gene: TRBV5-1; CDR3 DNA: TGCGCCAGCATAGCCAGCTTTGGAGATACGCAGTATTTT; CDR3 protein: CASIASFGDTQYF
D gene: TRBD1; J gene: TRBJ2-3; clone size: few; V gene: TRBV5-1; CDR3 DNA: TGCGCCAGCAGCTCCGCGGCAGGGGGCGATACGCAGTATTTT; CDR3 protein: CASSSAAGGDTQYF
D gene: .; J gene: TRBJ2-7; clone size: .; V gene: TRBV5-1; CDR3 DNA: TGCGCCAGCAGCCCCGGAACACTCCTCTCCTACGAGCAGTACTTC; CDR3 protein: CASSPGTLLSYEQYF
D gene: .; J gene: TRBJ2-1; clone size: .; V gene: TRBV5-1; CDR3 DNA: TGCGCCAGCAGCTCGCCTCTTTACAATGAGCAGTTCTTC; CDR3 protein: CASSSPLYNEQFF